Shown below are 25 T cell receptor beta chains from a single sample sequenced in a study of T cell responses to AZD1222 COVID-19 vaccine listed by TCRdb under 2021. Per the publication, the time point label means: about 28 days (+/-7) after the second vaccine dose. The library was generated by the immunoSEQ multiplex PCR assay. What TCRdb holds here is the immuneACCESS table cut down to in-frame rearrangements. Part of the clones is not present; checked against another copy, under half of the missing clones reflect an unresolved V gene, and the others are unexplained. This sample holds 90,000 to 100,000 clones; about nine tenths were observed only once. The ten largest make up roughly 15% of the sample. Source: peripheral blood, taken 28 days after the second AZD1222 dose. The receptors shown here come from an adult who received the AZD1222 COVID-19 vaccine.

A single count supports this clone. The chain combines TRBV5-1 with TRBJ2-1, with TRBD1 matching over 7 bases. The CDR3 is made up of 15 amino acids. Germline V lookup: CDR1 SGHRS, CDR2 YFSETQ. Losses at the gene ends were 4 bases for V and 4 bases for J; bases not matched to a gene: 8. CDR3 DNA: TGCGCCAGCAGCCACGGGACAGACGTTTACAATGAGCAGTTCTTC. It is translated as CASSHGTDVYNEQFF.

The chain recombines TRBV5-4 with TRBJ1-6, with D tentatively TRBD1 (6 bases). The CDR3 runs 15 residues. V was shortened by 1 base and J by 3 bases, with 8 bases between the two germline ends. Looked up from germline, CDR1 is SGHNT and CDR2 is YYREEE (reference sequence). The CDR3 spells CASSLSGVYNSPLHF. The CDR3 DNA sequence: TGTGCCAGCAGCTTGTCAGGGGTCTATAATTCACCCCTCCACTTT.

The V gene is TRBV29-1, the J gene TRBJ2-7; 11 positions match TRBD1. This CDR3 spans 13 amino acids. The germline V gene has CDR1 SQVTM and CDR2 ANQGSEA. The ends lost 6 bases at V and 3 bases at J; junction bases unmatched: 4. The DNA of the CDR3 is TGCAGCGTGACGGACAGGGGGCTCTACGAGCAGTACTTC. It specifies CSVTDRGLYEQYF.

The genes are TRBV1 and TRBJ2-1; the D call of TRBD2 is as the table states it, not checked on the DNA. TRBV1 is flagged as a pseudogene. The CDR3 has 14 residues. The CDR3 sequence is CTGYQRVIYNEQFF. The DNA of the CDR3 is TGCACCGGATATCAGCGGGTTATCTACAATGAGCAGTTCTTC.

This clone was counted once. This chain uses TRBV5-1 with TRBJ2-7; TRBD2 matches at 14 bases. J gave up 3 bases and V 5 bases, and 4 bases lay outside the gene matches. CDR3 size: 15 residues. Germline V lookup: CDR1 SGHRS, CDR2 YFSETQ. DNA for the CDR3: TGCGCCAGCAGAGTCGGGACTAGCGGGGGCTACGAGCAGTACTTC. It codes for CASRVGTSGGYEQYF. Full variable domain (outside the CDR3, taken from reference TRBV5-1 and TRBJ2-7): KAGVTQTPRYLIKTRGQQVTLSCSPISGHRSVSWYQQTPGQGLQFLFEYFSETQRNKGNFPGRFSGRQFSNSRSEMNVSTLELGDSALYLCASRVGTSGGYEQYFGPGTRLTVT.

This clone was detected once. The chain joins TRBV2 to TRBJ1-5; unclear D gene. The germline V gene encodes CDR1 SNHLY and CDR2 FYNNEI. This CDR3 is 14 amino acids long. Trimming removed 2 bases from V and 6 bases from J, with 11 bases in between. CDR3 nucleotide sequence: TGTGCCAGCAGTGAATTGGGAGGGAGTCAGCCCCAGCATTTT. As protein: CASSELGGSQPQHF.

The chain employs TRBV27 and TRBJ2-1; no reliable D call. V was pared by 5 bases and J by 7 bases, with 12 bases between. The germline V gene encodes CDR1 MNHEY and CDR2 SMNVEV (reference sequence). The CDR3 totals 13 residues. CDR3: CASSLYSGNEQFF. CDR3 DNA sequence: TGTGCCAGCAGTCTGTATAGTGGGAATGAGCAGTTCTTC.

The rearrangement joins TRBV7-2 to TRBJ2-1, with D possibly called TRBD1 or TRBD2 (5 bases each). The CDR3 runs 16 residues. The V end was cut by 2 bases, the J end by 4 bases, with 15 bases between. Germline V gives CDR1 SGHTA, CDR2 FQGNSA. CDR3 amino acids: CASSLSSGTGYNEQFF. The CDR3 DNA reads as TGTGCCAGCAGCTTATCCTCCGGGACGGGTTACAATGAGCAGTTCTTC.

This rearrangement joins TRBV27 to TRBJ2-5, with D unclear. The germline gives CDR1 MNHEY, CDR2 SMNVEV (reference sequence). V dropped 6 bases and J dropped 1 base, with 6 bases sitting between them. The CDR3 length is 12 residues. The CDR3 region has the DNA TGTGCCAGCAGGGACCTCCAAGAGACCCAGTACTTC. Translating gives CASRDLQETQYF.

This chain connects TRBV7-9 to TRBJ2-1; D gene unclear. With 0 bases removed from V and 7 bases from J, the gap between germline ends came to 10 bases. The germline V gene has CDR1 SEHNR and CDR2 FQNEAQ (reference sequence). This CDR3 is 14 amino acids long. The CDR3 bases are TGTGCCAGCAGCTTAGCCGACGGCTTGAATGAGCAGTTCTTC. Translated: CASSLADGLNEQFF.

The V and J genes are TRBV3-1 (or the pseudogene TRBV3-2) and TRBJ1-2; possibly TRBD1 for D (5 bases). Deletions cut 0 bases from V and 8 bases from J, with 19 bases between. The germline gives CDR1 LGHDT, CDR2 YNNKEL (reference sequence). There are 16 residues in the CDR3. The DNA for the CDR3 is TGTGCCAGCAGCCAAGATCCGGAAGGGACGCTGGGCGGCTACACCTTC. This gives the protein CASSQDPEGTLGGYTF.

This clone was seen once. This rearrangement joins TRBV5-1 to TRBJ2-5, with TRBD1 matching 9 bases. Germline V gene data show CDR1 as SGHRS and CDR2 as YFSETQ. With V trimmed by 6 bases and J by 3 bases, 12 bases remained unmatched. The CDR3 sequence is 16 residues long. The CDR3 sequence: CASNPGQGVLKETQYF. In nucleotides, the CDR3 is TGCGCCAGCAACCCGGGACAGGGAGTTTTGAAAGAGACCCAGTACTTC.

The count of this clone is one. J is TRBJ1-1 and V is TRBV9; D is perhaps TRBD1 (5 bases). The germline CDR1 and CDR2 sequences are SGDLS and YYNGEE. Trimming cost V 0 bases and J 4 bases, with 7 bases left between them. The CDR3 sequence is 13 residues long. The CDR3 sequence: CASSVERGTEAFF. The CDR3 DNA follows: TGTGCCAGCAGCGTAGAAAGGGGCACTGAAGCTTTCTTT.

The chain joins TRBV10-2 to TRBJ1-4; D possibly corresponds to TRBD1 (5 bases). There are 15 residues in the CDR3. Trimming stripped 7 bases from V and 3 bases from J, with 15 bases between. CDR1 is WSHSY, CDR2 SAAADI, per germline. DNA of the CDR3: TGCGCCAGCACCTCAGGGCAAAGTTCTAATGAAAAACTGTTTTTT. Amino acid sequence: CASTSGQSSNEKLFF.

This chain connects TRBV19 to TRBJ1-5; D is ambiguous. V shed 6 bases and J shed 0 bases, with 3 bases lying between them. The CDR3 is 12 residues long. Germline assignment: CDR1 LNHDA and CDR2 SQIVND (reference sequence). The CDR3 DNA reads as TGTGCCAGTAGCAATAGCAATCAGCCCCAGCATTTT. Encoded protein: CASSNSNQPQHF.

The chain is built from TRBV28 and TRBJ2-7; D is uncertain. Trimming cost V 5 bases and J 2 bases, with 10 bases left between them. The CDR3 sequence is 13 residues long. Germline V gene data show CDR1 as MDHEN and CDR2 as SYDVKM. The CDR3 here is CASSPQAPYEQYF. The CDR3 DNA reads as TGTGCCAGCAGTCCCCAGGCCCCCTACGAGCAGTACTTC.

The chain has TRBV12-3 or TRBV12-4 and TRBJ1-2; D gene unclear. The CDR3 is 13 amino acids. Trimming took off 2 bases at V and 4 bases at J, with 8 bases between the two ends. Here the CDR3 reads CASSLKGSYGYTF. Here the CDR3 DNA reads TGTGCCAGCAGTTTAAAAGGGAGCTATGGCTACACCTTC.

This rearrangement joins TRBV21-1 to TRBJ2-7; the table assigns TRBD2, which was not confirmed against the DNA. TRBV21-1 represents a pseudogene. The CDR3 has 15 amino acids. The CDR3 spells CASTGGLAGGNEQYF. The CDR3 nucleotides are TGTGCCAGCACCGGAGGACTAGCGGGAGGAAACGAGCAGTACTTC.

This chain uses TRBV25-1 with TRBJ2-1; 8 nucleotides align to TRBD1. CDR3 length equals 15 residues. CDR1 is MGHDK and CDR2 is SYGVNS in the germline V gene. V trimming: 5 bases; J trimming: 6 bases; junction bases outside the gene matches: 9. This CDR3 reads CASSNVGQGSNEQFF. The CDR3 region has the DNA TGTGCCAGCAGTAACGTTGGACAGGGATCCAATGAGCAGTTCTTC.

This clone was observed a single time. The chain joins TRBV9 to TRBJ1-1, with a tentative D call TRBD1 (6 bases). Germline CDR1 reads SGDLS; CDR2 reads YYNGEE. The V end was cut by 3 bases, the J end by 4 bases, with 16 bases between. The CDR3 is made up of 15 amino acids. CDR3 protein: CASSGPRGLATEAFF. CDR3 DNA sequence: TGTGCCAGCAGCGGGCCTCGGGGGCTTGCCACTGAAGCTTTCTTT.

The J gene is TRBJ1-2, the V gene TRBV7-2, with no clear D. From germline, CDR1 is SGHTA and CDR2 FQGNSA. This CDR3 has 13 amino acids. The ends were cut back, 3 bases at V and 4 bases at J, with 9 bases in the middle. The CDR3 region is CASSLPGGYGYTF. CDR3 nucleotides: TGTGCCAGCAGCTTGCCCGGCGGCTATGGCTACACCTTC.

The rearrangement joins TRBV6-5 to TRBJ2-7; TRBD2 might be the D (7 bases). Trimming pared 0 bases from V and 2 bases from J, leaving 14 bases between. This CDR3 has 16 amino acids. Germline assignment: CDR1 MNHEY and CDR2 SVGAGI. CDR3 sequence (DNA): TGTGCCAGCAGTTACTCGAAGATAGGGGGGGCCTACGAGCAGTACTTC. As protein: CASSYSKIGGAYEQYF.

J is TRBJ2-7 and V is TRBV10-3; possibly TRBD2 for D (5 bases). Trimming pared 8 bases from V and 0 bases from J, leaving 14 bases between. The germline gives CDR1 ENHRY, CDR2 SYGVKD. This CDR3 has 14 amino acids. This CDR3 reads CAIRPYGDSYEQYF. The CDR3 DNA follows: TGTGCCATCCGGCCATACGGGGACTCCTACGAGCAGTACTTC.

A single count supports this clone. The chain is built from TRBV12-3 or TRBV12-4 and TRBJ1-1, with D maybe TRBD1 (5 bases). This CDR3 spans 11 amino acids. V lost 4 bases, J lost 10 bases, and 10 bases lay in between. The CDR3 DNA is TGTGCCAGCAGTTCGTCTAGGGGAGCTTTCTTT. Its translation: CASSSSRGAFF.

The V call is TRBV3-1 (or the pseudogene TRBV3-2), the J call TRBJ1-5; the D gene is possibly TRBD1 (6 bases). V gave up 1 base and J gave up 7 bases, with 11 bases separating them. CDR1 LGHDT and CDR2 YNNKEL come from the germline V gene (reference sequence). The CDR3 length is 14 residues. The CDR3 DNA reads as TGTGCCAGCAGCCAAGGAACAGGGTCCCAGCCCCAGCATTTT. Its protein product is CASSQGTGSQPQHF.